The 17 T cell receptor beta chains below all came from one sample that was sequenced in a study of beta chain features in type 1 diabetes. Expressed TCRB transcripts were sequenced, since all the RNA that had been isolated was reverse transcribed. Repertoires were generated with immunoSEQ multiplex PCR, while TCRdb's copy carries only in-frame clones and drops some. The sample includes under 950,000 clones, roughly a sixth seen only once; the top ten take 0.023%. The sample taken for sequencing was naive CD4+ T cells from blood. Receptor source: a woman younger than 30 in good health.

In its sample, this clone was seen a few times. The chain recombines TRBV4-3 with TRBJ2-5; 10 nucleotides agree with TRBD2. The V segment lost 0 bases and the J segment 11 bases; nucleotides outside the gene matches: 9. The germline CDR1 and CDR2 sequences are LGHNA and YSLEER. This CDR3 spans 15 amino acids. CDR3 region: CASSQEQREGNEQYF. CDR3 in DNA: TGCGCCAGCAGCCAAGAGCAGCGGGAGGGGAATGAGCAGTACTTC.

This clone has more than one count but fewer than ten. The chain recombines TRBV5-1 with TRBJ1-4; D is ambiguous. Per the germline V gene, CDR1 is SGHRS and CDR2 is YFSETQ. This CDR3 has 16 amino acids. V gave up 0 bases and J gave up 7 bases, with 16 bases separating them. The CDR3 loop reads CASSLEPAGFGEKLFF. The CDR3 coding sequence is TGCGCCAGCAGCTTGGAACCTGCGGGGTTCGGTGAAAAACTGTTTTTT. Based on the CDR3 plus reference TRBV5-1 and TRBJ1-4, the full variable domain is KAGVTQTPRYLIKTRGQQVTLSCSPISGHRSVSWYQQTPGQGLQFLFEYFSETQRNKGNFPGRFSGRQFSNSRSEMNVSTLELGDSALYLCASSLEPAGFGEKLFFGSGTQLSVL.

In this sample, this clone turned up a few times. At the DNA level, this CDR3 is encoded by other sequences in the same sample as well. The CDR3, as DNA: TGTGCCAGCAGCCCTAGCGGGAGCTCCTACAATGAGCAGTTCTTC. Translated: CASSPSGSSYNEQFF. The chain carries TRBV6-5 and TRBJ2-1; 10 bases match TRBD2. V dropped 6 bases and J dropped 0; count of bases not matched to a gene: 2. Germline CDR1 is MNHEY and CDR2 is SVGAGI. This CDR3 region has 15 residues.

In this sample, this clone turned up a few times. The rearrangement links TRBV10-2 to TRBJ2-1; D is ambiguous. V dropped 5 bases and J dropped 4 bases, with 12 bases sitting between them. Germline V lookup: CDR1 WSHSY, CDR2 SAAADI. This CDR3 is 14 amino acids long. Written as DNA, the CDR3 is TGCGCCAGCAGTCTTGAAATGGGTTACAATGAGCAGTTCTTC. The encoded protein is CASSLEMGYNEQFF.

The chain joins TRBV18 to TRBJ1-2; tentative D call: TRBD1 (5 bases). V dropped 3 bases and J dropped 4 bases, with 24 bases sitting between them. CDR1 KGHSH and CDR2 LQKENI come from the germline V gene. This CDR3 spans 18 amino acids. The CDR3 region is CASSPGTGRQTPAYGYTF. DNA for the CDR3: TGTGCCAGCTCACCGGGAACGGGACGCCAAACCCCCGCCTATGGCTACACCTTC. Using reference TRBV18 and TRBJ1-2 for the parts outside the CDR3, the full variable domain is NAGVMQNPRHLVRRRGQEARLRCSPMKGHSHVYWYRQLPEEGLKFMVYLQKENIIDESGMPKERFSAEFPKEGPSILRIQQVVRGDSAAYFCASSPGTGRQTPAYGYTFGSGTRLTVV.

The CDR3 sequence is CASSETTANYGYTF. The CDR3 coding sequence is TGTGCCAGCAGCGAGACAACTGCTAACTATGGCTACACCTTC. J is TRBJ1-2 and V is TRBV9, with D uncertain. Trimming removed 3 bases at V and 0 bases at J, with 9 bases between. Germline CDR1 and CDR2: SGDLS and YYNGEE. The CDR3 consists of 14 residues.

This chain uses TRBV4-1 with TRBJ2-5; TRBD2 aligns across 11 bases. CDR1 and CDR2 (germline): MGHRA, YSYEKL. CDR3 length: 15 amino acids. The ends lost 0 bases at V and 7 bases at J; junction bases unmatched: 4. CDR3 DNA: TGCGCCAGCAGCCAAGAGTTCCTAGCGGGAGGGACCCAGTACTTC. The encoded protein is CASSQEFLAGGTQYF.

The V and J genes are TRBV10-2 and TRBJ2-4, with D maybe TRBD1 (5 bases). Trimming cost V 0 bases and J 4 bases, with 10 bases left between them. Germline-derived CDR1 and CDR2 are WSHSY and SAAADI. This CDR3 is built from 15 residues. CDR3 protein: CASSESYAGKNIQYF. In nucleotides, the CDR3 is TGCGCCAGCAGTGAGTCCTACGCAGGGAAAAACATTCAGTACTTC.

This clone was seen repeatedly, ten times or more. This chain links TRBV10-3 with TRBJ2-1; 7 bases are shared with TRBD1. Germline V gene lookup returns CDR1 ENHRY and CDR2 SYGVKD. V lost 8 bases, J lost 10 bases, and 11 bases stayed unmatched. The CDR3 totals 13 residues. CDR3 nucleotide sequence: TGTGCCATCGGAGGCAGGGGGACATACGAGCAGTTCTTC. Translating gives CAIGGRGTYEQFF.

J is TRBJ1-4 and V is TRBV6-5; 7 nucleotides align to TRBD1. The V and J ends lost 5 bases and 7 bases, in that order; junction bases with no gene match: 7. This CDR3 is built from 14 residues. The germline CDR1 and CDR2 sequences are MNHEY and SVGAGI. CDR3 coding DNA: TGTGCCAGCAGTCGAACGAGACAGGGTGAAAAACTGTTTTTT. Translating gives CASSRTRQGEKLFF.

This clone has only a few counts. V is TRBV7-2 and J is TRBJ2-5; 11 bases fit TRBD2. TRBJ2-7 matches the DNA end more closely, so the J call is doubtful. This CDR3 region has 14 residues. Per germline, CDR1 SGHTA and CDR2 FQGNSA. The DNA for the CDR3 is TGTGCCAGCAGCAGGACTAGCGGGCTTTACGAGCAGTACTTC. This translates into CASSRTSGLYEQYF.

This clone has just a few counts. DNA for the CDR3: TGTGCCAGCAGCTTAAGCCAATCGTACGGACTAGCCTCATCCTACGAGCAGTACTTC. Translating it yields CASSLSQSYGLASSYEQYF. The chain couples TRBV7-2 to TRBJ2-7; 8 bases align to TRBD2. Germline CDR1 SGHTA, CDR2 FQGNSA. CDR3 length: 19 residues. V dropped 2 bases and J dropped 1; count of bases not matched to a gene: 16.

This clone has only a few counts. The chain combines TRBV6-5 with TRBJ2-2, with D perhaps TRBD2 (6 bases). Germline V gives CDR1 MNHEY, CDR2 SVGAGI. This CDR3 spans 16 amino acids. V gave up 0 bases and J gave up 6 bases, with 14 bases separating them. The CDR3 is CASSYSLGGRAGELFF. CDR3 sequence (DNA): TGTGCCAGCAGTTACTCGTTGGGGGGTCGCGCCGGGGAGCTGTTTTTT.

This chain connects TRBV19 to TRBJ2-3; 7 bases are a match to TRBD1. Germline loops: CDR1 LNHDA, CDR2 SQIVND (reference sequence). V dropped 6 bases and J dropped 4; count of bases not matched to a gene: 4. The length of the CDR3 is 13 residues. CDR3 loop: CASRVQGADTQYF. The CDR3 region has the DNA TGTGCCAGTAGGGTTCAGGGGGCAGATACGCAGTATTTT. Filled out from reference TRBV19 and TRBJ2-3, the complete variable domain reads DGGITQSPKYLFRKEGQNVTLSCEQNLNHDAMYWYRQDPGQGLRLIYYSQIVNDFQKGDIAEGYSVSREKKESFPLTVTSAQKNPTAFYLCASRVQGADTQYFGPGTRLTVL.

The V call is TRBV2, the J call TRBJ1-2, with 7 bases identical to TRBD1. The trim removed 6 bases at V and 4 bases at J, leaving 8 bases unmatched. Germline assignment: CDR1 SNHLY and CDR2 FYNNEI. This CDR3 spans 14 amino acids. In DNA form, the CDR3 reads TGTGCCAGCAGAAGATTGGGACAGACCTATGGCTACACCTTC. This codes for CASRRLGQTYGYTF.

The sample holds a few counts of this clone. This chain links TRBV19 with TRBJ2-3; 7 bases are a match to TRBD2. After removal of 8 bases from V and 5 bases from J, the junction contained 7 bases not matched to a gene. Germline V gene sequence: CDR1 LNHDA, CDR2 SQIVND (reference sequence). The CDR3 runs to 13 residues. CDR3 in DNA: TGTGCCAGTGGACGACTAGCCCGAGATACGCAGTATTTT. Its translation is CASGRLARDTQYF.

The genes are TRBV6-5 and TRBJ1-2; D is perhaps TRBD1 (5 bases). CDR1 is MNHEY, CDR2 SVGAGI, per germline. CDR3 length: 15 residues. V was shortened by 2 bases and J by 2 bases, with 12 bases between the two germline ends. CDR3 DNA sequence: TGTGCCAGCAGTTACGGGGGGGTTTCGAACTATGGCTACACCTTC. It yields the protein CASSYGGVSNYGYTF.